These T cell receptor beta chains were read from a single sample in a study of T cell repertoires in ileal Crohn's disease. The method was immunoSEQ multiplex PCR; TCRdb's version includes in-frame clones alone and lacks a portion of them. Among about 5,200 clones listed, about 81% were seen once. Material: ileal tissue. These receptors all stem from an adult with Crohn's disease. Both conserved end residues are part of each CDR3. Each record gives: clone size, J gene, V gene, D gene, CDR3 DNA, CDR3 protein. The D gene is left open where the match is weak. Clone size appears in some rows only: once, few, many, or a class for an expanded clone.

clone size: once
J gene: TRBJ2-3
V gene: TRBV7-9
D gene: TRBD2
CDR3 DNA: TGTGCCAGCAGCTTAGACCTAGCGGGGAGCACAGATACGCAGTATTTT
CDR3 protein: CASSLDLAGSTDTQYF

clone size: NA
J gene: TRBJ1-5
V gene: TRBV19
D gene: TRBD1
CDR3 DNA: TGTGCCAGTAGGCAGACAGGGAACAATCAGCCCCAGCATTTT
CDR3 protein: CASRQTGNNQPQHF

clone size: NA
J gene: TRBJ2-2
V gene: TRBV5-1
D gene: NA
CDR3 DNA: TGCGCCAGCAGTTTTAACACCGGGGAGCTGTTTTTT
CDR3 protein: CASSFNTGELFF

clone size: NA
J gene: TRBJ1-2
V gene: TRBV5-1
D gene: NA
CDR3 DNA: TGCGCCAGCAGACCTCAGGGTGCGGATGGCTACACCTTC
CDR3 protein: CASRPQGADGYTF

clone size: NA
J gene: TRBJ2-5
V gene: TRBV27
D gene: TRBD1
CDR3 DNA: TGTGCCAGCAGTCCGCCCGGGACAGGGGGGGCGACCCAGTACTTC
CDR3 protein: CASSPPGTGGATQYF

clone size: few
J gene: TRBJ2-1
V gene: TRBV18
D gene: TRBD2
CDR3 DNA: TGTGCCAGCTCACCACAAAGCGGGGTCTCCTACAATGAGCAGTTCTTC
CDR3 protein: CASSPQSGVSYNEQFF

clone size: NA
J gene: TRBJ2-3
V gene: TRBV11-2
D gene: NA
CDR3 DNA: TGTGCCAGCAGCTTCTACAGGGATGAGGCGCAGTATTTT
CDR3 protein: CASSFYRDEAQYF

clone size: once
J gene: TRBJ1-3
V gene: TRBV19
D gene: NA
CDR3 DNA: TGTGCCAGTAGTAGGACATCGGCGTCTGGAAACACCATATATTTT
CDR3 protein: CASSRTSASGNTIYF

clone size: NA
J gene: TRBJ2-5
V gene: TRBV30
D gene: TRBD2
CDR3 DNA: TGTGCCTGGAGTGATGGACTAGCTACGGAGACCCAGTACTTC
CDR3 protein: CAWSDGLATETQYF

clone size: NA
J gene: TRBJ1-1
V gene: TRBV5-6
D gene: NA
CDR3 DNA: TGTGCCAGCAGCTTGGTATTGAGCACTGAAGCTTTCTTT
CDR3 protein: CASSLVLSTEAFF

clone size: NA
J gene: TRBJ2-1
V gene: TRBV19
D gene: NA
CDR3 DNA: TGTGCCAGTAGTCAGGGGTCTCCCGAACAACGCATCAATGAGCAGTTCTTC
CDR3 protein: CASSQGSPEQRINEQFF

clone size: few
J gene: TRBJ2-1
V gene: TRBV25-1
D gene: NA
CDR3 DNA: TGTGCCAGCAGTGTGGGGGACGGGCGGCGTGAGCAGTTCTTC
CDR3 protein: CASSVGDGRREQFF

clone size: NA
J gene: TRBJ2-1
V gene: TRBV16
D gene: NA
CDR3 DNA: TGTGCCAGCAGCCGTGGTAGTCCAAGGAATGAGCAGTTCTTC
CDR3 protein: CASSRGSPRNEQFF

clone size: once
J gene: TRBJ2-2
V gene: TRBV5-4
D gene: TRBD1
CDR3 DNA: TGTGCCAGCAGCTTCAGACAGGGGGCCCCCGGGGAGCTGTTTTTT
CDR3 protein: CASSFRQGAPGELFF

clone size: NA
J gene: TRBJ1-1
V gene: TRBV9
D gene: NA
CDR3 DNA: TGTGCCAGCAGCGTTACCCCCGGGGCAGAGACTGAAGCTTTCTTT
CDR3 protein: CASSVTPGAETEAFF

clone size: NA
J gene: TRBJ2-1
V gene: TRBV5-1
D gene: TRBD1
CDR3 DNA: TGCGCCAGCAGCGCCGGACAGGGGAGGCACAATGAGCAGTTCTTC
CDR3 protein: CASSAGQGRHNEQFF

clone size: NA
J gene: TRBJ2-7
V gene: TRBV10-3
D gene: NA
CDR3 DNA: TGTGCCATCAGTGACGGCGGGGCCTACGAGCAGTACTTC
CDR3 protein: CAISDGGAYEQYF

clone size: NA
J gene: TRBJ1-1
V gene: TRBV5-1
D gene: TRBD1
CDR3 DNA: TGCGCCAGCAGACCGGGACAGGGTGAGAAGTACACTGAAGCTTTCTTT
CDR3 protein: CASRPGQGEKYTEAFF

clone size: NA
J gene: TRBJ2-1
V gene: TRBV29-1
D gene: NA
CDR3 DNA: TGCAGCGTTGGAGTGTGGGGTTTGAGCTCCTACAATGAGCAGTTCTTC
CDR3 protein: CSVGVWGLSSYNEQFF

clone size: NA
J gene: TRBJ2-6
V gene: TRBV9
D gene: TRBD2
CDR3 DNA: TGTGCCAGCGGGCTAGCGGGAGCTGGGGCCAACGTCCTGACTTTC
CDR3 protein: CASGLAGAGANVLTF

clone size: NA
J gene: TRBJ1-2
V gene: TRBV18
D gene: NA
CDR3 DNA: TGTGCCAGCTCACCACCGTATAGGGTCGACGGCTACACCTTC
CDR3 protein: CASSPPYRVDGYTF

clone size: NA
J gene: TRBJ2-7
V gene: TRBV5-1
D gene: NA
CDR3 DNA: TGCGCCAGCAGCTGGGGGAACGAGCAGTACTTC
CDR3 protein: CASSWGNEQYF

clone size: NA
J gene: TRBJ1-1
V gene: TRBV2
D gene: TRBD1
CDR3 DNA: TGTGCCAGCGTAACAGGGGGAGGCACTGAAGCTTTCTTT
CDR3 protein: CASVTGGGTEAFF

clone size: once
J gene: TRBJ1-5
V gene: TRBV19
D gene: NA
CDR3 DNA: TGTGCCAGTACCACTAGCCGTTCAGGGAAGGGAGATCAGCCCCAGCATTTT
CDR3 protein: CASTTSRSGKGDQPQHF

clone size: NA
J gene: TRBJ2-1
V gene: TRBV6-4
D gene: TRBD1
CDR3 DNA: TGTGCCAGCAGTCCCGGGACAGGAACATACAATGAGCAGTTCTTC
CDR3 protein: CASSPGTGTYNEQFF

clone size: NA
J gene: TRBJ2-7
V gene: TRBV13
D gene: TRBD2
CDR3 DNA: TGTGCCAGCAGCCGCCTTCCGAGGACTAGCGGGAGTATGTCCTACGAGCAGTACTTC
CDR3 protein: CASSRLPRTSGSMSYEQYF

clone size: NA
J gene: TRBJ2-2
V gene: TRBV9
D gene: TRBD2
CDR3 DNA: TGTGCCAGCAGCGTAGGCGGGAGGGCCGTAAGCGGGGAGCTGTTTTTT
CDR3 protein: CASSVGGRAVSGELFF

clone size: NA
J gene: TRBJ2-5
V gene: TRBV19
D gene: TRBD2
CDR3 DNA: TGTGCCAGTAGTATGGCTAGCGGGATCCGGGTTGCAGAGACCCAGTACTTC
CDR3 protein: CASSMASGIRVAETQYF

clone size: few
J gene: TRBJ2-3
V gene: TRBV6-4
D gene: TRBD2
CDR3 DNA: TGTGCCAGCAGTGACTCGACTAGCGGGGGGGCAGATACGCAGTATTTT
CDR3 protein: CASSDSTSGGADTQYF

clone size: NA
J gene: TRBJ1-1
V gene: TRBV27
D gene: NA
CDR3 DNA: TGTGCCAGCAGTCAAAACCCCGACAGGCGGAACACTGAAGCTTTCTTT
CDR3 protein: CASSQNPDRRNTEAFF

clone size: NA
J gene: TRBJ2-5
V gene: TRBV4-1
D gene: NA
CDR3 DNA: TGCGCCAGCAGAGGGTTAAAGGAGACCCAGTACTTC
CDR3 protein: CASRGLKETQYF

clone size: NA
J gene: TRBJ1-4
V gene: TRBV4-1
D gene: TRBD1
CDR3 DNA: TGCGCCAGCAGCCAAAGTTCAGGGGGGCTTACTGCAACTAATGAAAAACTGTTTTTT
CDR3 protein: CASSQSSGGLTATNEKLFF

clone size: NA
J gene: TRBJ2-3
V gene: TRBV4-1
D gene: TRBD2
CDR3 DNA: TGCGCCAGCAGCCCCTTCATAGCGGGAGGAGCAGATACGCAGTATTTT
CDR3 protein: CASSPFIAGGADTQYF

clone size: NA
J gene: TRBJ1-1
V gene: TRBV5-6
D gene: NA
CDR3 DNA: TGTGCCAGCAGCTTGTGGAACACTGAAGCTTTCTTT
CDR3 protein: CASSLWNTEAFF

clone size: large
J gene: TRBJ2-3
V gene: TRBV5-4
D gene: NA
CDR3 DNA: TGTGCCAGCAGCTTGTTCGGGGCAGAGGACATTTTGGGTACGCAGTATTTT
CDR3 protein: CASSLFGAEDILGTQYF

clone size: once
J gene: TRBJ2-3
V gene: TRBV6-4
D gene: NA
CDR3 DNA: TGTGCCAGCAGTGACTCAAATGGCGGCACAGATACGCAGTATTTT
CDR3 protein: CASSDSNGGTDTQYF

clone size: NA
J gene: TRBJ2-3
V gene: TRBV7-9
D gene: NA
CDR3 DNA: TGTGCCAGCAGCCCAGTAGGGGAAAGCACAGATACGCAGTATTTT
CDR3 protein: CASSPVGESTDTQYF

clone size: NA
J gene: TRBJ1-1
V gene: TRBV10-1
D gene: NA
CDR3 DNA: TGCGCCAGCAGACTCAGGGAGAACACTGAAGCTTTCTTT
CDR3 protein: CASRLRENTEAFF

clone size: NA
J gene: TRBJ2-2
V gene: TRBV6-4
D gene: TRBD2
CDR3 DNA: TGTGCCAGCAGTGTTCTAGCGGGAGGCGGGGAGCTGTTTTTT
CDR3 protein: CASSVLAGGGELFF

clone size: NA
J gene: TRBJ2-1
V gene: TRBV18
D gene: TRBD2
CDR3 DNA: TGTGCCAGCTCACCATCGGAGCGGGAGAACAATGAGCAGTTCTTC
CDR3 protein: CASSPSERENNEQFF

clone size: few
J gene: TRBJ1-1
V gene: TRBV5-5
D gene: NA
CDR3 DNA: TGTGCCAGCAGCTTGCAGAAAATGAACACTGAAGCTTTCTTT
CDR3 protein: CASSLQKMNTEAFF

clone size: NA
J gene: TRBJ1-2
V gene: TRBV7-2
D gene: NA
CDR3 DNA: TGTGCCAGCAGCTTAGTAGAAAACTATGGCTACACCTTC
CDR3 protein: CASSLVENYGYTF

clone size: NA
J gene: TRBJ2-7
V gene: TRBV18
D gene: NA
CDR3 DNA: TGTGCCAGCTCACCCCGGACAGCCTCCTCCTACGAGCAGTACTTC
CDR3 protein: CASSPRTASSYEQYF

clone size: NA
J gene: TRBJ2-3
V gene: TRBV11-2
D gene: NA
CDR3 DNA: TGTGCCAGCAGCTCCTCTGGGAGGAGCACAGATACGCAGTATTTT
CDR3 protein: CASSSSGRSTDTQYF

clone size: NA
J gene: TRBJ1-5
V gene: TRBV6-5
D gene: NA
CDR3 DNA: TGTGCCAGCGGTAGGGGTAGCAATCAGCCCCAGCATTTT
CDR3 protein: CASGRGSNQPQHF

clone size: NA
J gene: TRBJ1-1
V gene: TRBV16
D gene: NA
CDR3 DNA: TGTGCCAGCAGCCAACAGCAGGGCGGCACTGAAGCTTTCTTT
CDR3 protein: CASSQQQGGTEAFF

clone size: NA
J gene: TRBJ2-4
V gene: TRBV15
D gene: TRBD2
CDR3 DNA: TGTGCCACCAGCAGAGCCAGCGGGAGTGACATTCAGTACTTC
CDR3 protein: CATSRASGSDIQYF

clone size: NA
J gene: TRBJ2-5
V gene: TRBV28
D gene: NA
CDR3 DNA: TGTGCCAGCAGTTTCCGAGAGGTTAGCGTGTACTTC
CDR3 protein: CASSFREVSVYF

clone size: NA
J gene: TRBJ2-1
V gene: TRBV2
D gene: NA
CDR3 DNA: TGTGCCAGCCACGGCTCTGCCCCCGTCCAGTTCTTC
CDR3 protein: CASHGSAPVQFF

clone size: NA
J gene: TRBJ2-7
V gene: TRBV5-1
D gene: NA
CDR3 DNA: TGCGCCAGCAGCAGGGACGTCTACGAGCAGTACTTC
CDR3 protein: CASSRDVYEQYF

clone size: NA
J gene: TRBJ2-7
V gene: TRBV7-2
D gene: NA
CDR3 DNA: TGTGCCAGCAGCTCGCCCCTGGGGTTTGGGACCTACGAGCAGTACTTC
CDR3 protein: CASSSPLGFGTYEQYF

clone size: NA
J gene: TRBJ2-2
V gene: TRBV6-6
D gene: NA
CDR3 DNA: TGTGCCAGCAGGAGGCCGACAGGTGGCACCGGGGAGCTGTTTTTT
CDR3 protein: CASRRPTGGTGELFF